The entry below gives a single T cell receptor (beta chain) sequence along with its context. It lacks a known antigen. Qualities for individual bases were not recorded, and no much larger clone is one base off. CDR1 is given as SGHDT and CDR2 as YYEEEE, both from the germline V gene. Between the V and J ends, shortened by 0 bases and 6 bases respectively, the junction contains 3 bases. Taken from cysteine to phenylalanine, the CDR3 has 11 residues. Here the CDR3 DNA is all that survives: 33 bases in frame from base 1. The sample originates from a study of shared clonotypes between healthy human individuals (dated by TCRdb to the early 2020s). Context from the whole study: The cohort comprised two women and a few men aged 18 to 49 years. For each donor, three plates each were used for CD4 naive and CD4 memory, two plates were used for CD8 naive, and one plate was used for CD8 memory. To estimate repertoire size and how much clonotypes are shared between individuals, the study performed deep sequencing of blood TCR repertoires from roughly five healthy adults. Libraries were prepared and TCR repertoires were sequenced by different laboratories using diverse techniques, in order to increase sequencing depth and limit assay-specific biases. Between about 0.85 and 8.9 billion PBMCs per donor were obtained by leukapheresis.

CD8 naive samples consisted of CD45RO-negative cells that were positively selected for CCR7, yielding a CD45RA+CCR7+ population without TemRA cells. The donors were healthy, HIV-negative adults who had no recently reported acute infections or vaccinations. Only Caucasian adults living in Nashville, Tennessee, USA were represented among the donors. Blood was obtained by leukapheresis, after which PBMCs were separated by Ficoll-Histopaque density gradient centrifugation and cryopreserved in liquid nitrogen vapor phase. Analytical flow cytometry was used to check the purity and quantity of each magnetically sorted T cell population. Genomic DNA was isolated from each sorted fraction and quantified by UV absorbance on a Nanodrop 2000c. Using the deep immunoSEQ assay, multiplex PCR amplified TCR CDR3 regions from genomic DNA. Extracted genomic DNA from each cell subset was distributed evenly across all wells of several immunoSEQ 96-well plates, and each plate was treated as a replicate. For sorted subsets, 150 to 200 ng genomic DNA, equal to tens of thousands of T cell genomes, was loaded into each replicate PCR. Purified libraries were quantified with a Qubit 3.0 fluorometer, sized on a Bioanalyzer 2100, and re-quantified with the KAPA Library Quantification kit. Each immunoSEQ 96-well plate was sequenced on its own single-read 150-cycle Illumina NextSeq 550 flow cell. In the paper's pipeline: Because the immunoSEQ output held only junctional sequences and lacked quality scores, the filtering could not match the filtering applied to full-length reads. Sequences were annotated with PyIR, a Python wrapper for IgBLAST v1.9, and V/J genes and CDR3 were assigned using IMGT germline references. Any read was removed if the V/J assignment was weak (E-value above 1e-6), the CDR3 was missing, or the read contained stop codons, out-of-frame junctions, or ambiguous translated residues. V3J clonotypes were defined as sequences sharing an identical inferred V gene, J gene, and CDR3 amino acid sequence. Percentage overlap between repertoires was computed as shared unique clonotypes divided by the size of the smaller repertoire. Three approaches were used to assess repertoire richness: RTK rarefaction, the Chao1 estimator, and Recon v2.1 estimates of unobserved clonotypes. Generation probabilities for all TCRbeta clonotypes obtained by the gDNA method from four donors were computed using OLGA. Entries here come from immuneACCESS through TCRdb and include only in-frame sequences with V and J called. Some clones fail to appear in such tables; in the studies checked, an unresolved V gene covers under half of the shortfall, and the cause of the remainder is unknown. That table is the source of V, J and clone size, and D and trimming were worked out from the DNA. The table for this sample lists some 2 million clones; approximately 94% of them were counted only once. The ten top clones hold approximately 1.2% of the sample.

The full study reports these points: Incomplete sequencing was indicated by rarefaction of sorted-subset datasets, despite the large sequencing depth. Across several donors, about 5.2% of naive CD4, around 3.5% of naive CD8, about 2% of memory CD4, and 0.4% of memory CD8 clonotypes were shared. Pairwise subsampling led to the expectation that sequencing depth would affect the degree of clonotype sharing among donors. Naive subsets generally had larger estimated clonotype richness than memory subsets did. Only blood was sampled, and tissue TCR repertoires likely differ from those in blood. Because the study included a small number of donors, the genetic and exposure-history diversity represented was limited. Higher generation probabilities were observed for clonotypes shared by all four sorted-subset donors than for non-shared clonotypes.

The receptor was isolated from a young man in good health. Recombination connected TRBV5-6 to TRBJ1-1; the D gene cannot be resolved reliably. Sequenced input: naive CD8+ T cells sorted from blood. This sample's cell subset or site label indicates: CD45RA+CCR7+. The CDR3 sequence is CASSLEAEAFF. The DNA sequence follows: TGTGCCAGCAGCTTGGAAGCTGAAGCTTTCTTT.